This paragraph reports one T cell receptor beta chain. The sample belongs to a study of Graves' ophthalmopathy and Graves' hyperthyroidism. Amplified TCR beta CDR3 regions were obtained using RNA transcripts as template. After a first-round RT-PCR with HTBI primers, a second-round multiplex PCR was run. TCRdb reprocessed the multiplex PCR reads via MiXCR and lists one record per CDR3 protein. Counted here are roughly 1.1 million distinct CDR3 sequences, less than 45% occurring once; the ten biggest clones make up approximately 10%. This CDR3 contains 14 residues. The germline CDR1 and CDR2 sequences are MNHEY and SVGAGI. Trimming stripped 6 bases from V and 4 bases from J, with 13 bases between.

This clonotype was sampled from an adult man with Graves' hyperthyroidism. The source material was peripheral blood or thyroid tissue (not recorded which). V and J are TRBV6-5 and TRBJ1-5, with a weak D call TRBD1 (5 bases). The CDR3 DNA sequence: TGTGCCAGCAGCACCCTGCGGGGGAATCAGCCCCAGCATTTT. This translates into CASSTLRGNQPQHF.